This entry is about one TCR beta chain. Antigen unknown. Molecular barcoding with unique molecular identifiers was used for the TCRbeta library. TCRdb reprocessed the PCR reads with MiXCR, giving one entry per CDR3 protein. The top ten clones hold 15% to 20% of a sample with just under 150,000 distinct CDR3 sequences, about 9% of them seen once. Germline trimming cut 6 bases from V and 3 bases from J; bases unmatched to any gene: 8. This CDR3 has 14 amino acids. Per the germline V gene, CDR1 is MNHEY and CDR2 is SVGAGI. These data come from a study of T-cell reconstitution after alpha-beta-depleted transplantation in children. Points from the study as a whole: For some patients, TCRbeta diversity was high at day 60 because of recipient T cells and thymic progenitors that survived.

This specimen consisted of PBMCs, mostly from graft donor cells, obtained 180 days after TCRalphabeta/CD19-depleted stem cell transplant. This chain connects TRBV6-5 to TRBJ2-7, with 7 nucleotides matching TRBD1. The sequence came from a female patient aged 2-15 years who had a stem cell transplant for congenital amegakaryocytic thrombocytopenia, so the T cells may come from the graft donor. The DNA of the CDR3 is TGTGCCAGCAGGGGACAGACAGGAAACTACGAGCAGTACTTC. Translating gives CASRGQTGNYEQYF.